The 32 T cell receptor beta chains presented below share a single source sample, sequenced in a study of T cell repertoires in ileal Crohn's disease. Assay used: immunoSEQ multiplex PCR; TCRdb lists only in-frame clones, some missing. This sample has more than 4,000 clones, with roughly 81% found just once. The specimen sequenced was ileal tissue. Every receptor here comes from an adult with Crohn's disease.

The V and J genes are TRBV6-1 and TRBJ1-1; D is possibly TRBD1 (6 bases). Per germline, CDR1 MNHNS and CDR2 SASEGT. Trimming removed 2 bases at V and 8 bases at J, with 21 bases between. CDR3 length: 16 amino acids. The CDR3 DNA follows: TGTGCCAGCAGTGAAACGGCGCCCCAGGGGTCCCGGGAAGCTTTCTTT. Protein: CASSETAPQGSREAFF.

The genes are TRBV25-1 and TRBJ2-1, with 8 bases matching TRBD2. Losses at the gene ends were 4 bases for V and 3 bases for J; bases not matched to a gene: 8. Germline CDR1 reads MGHDK; CDR2 reads SYGVNS. This CDR3 contains 16 residues. DNA of the CDR3: TGTGCCAGCAGTGCCACTAGCGGTCTTCGCTACAATGAGCAGTTCTTC. Encoded protein: CASSATSGLRYNEQFF.

The rearrangement joins TRBV27 to TRBJ1-6; D is possibly TRBD1 (6 bases). CDR3 length: 15 residues. Germline lookup yields CDR1 MNHEY and CDR2 SMNVEV (reference sequence). V was clipped by 6 bases and J by 6 bases, with 15 bases between them. The CDR3 protein is CASRTGRNPNSPLHF. The CDR3 DNA reads as TGTGCCAGCAGAACAGGGAGAAACCCTAATTCACCCCTCCACTTT.

The gene calls are TRBV7-9 and TRBJ1-1; possible D gene TRBD1, 5 bases. Germline V gene sequence: CDR1 SEHNR, CDR2 FQNEAQ (reference sequence). The V gene lost 6 bases and the J gene lost 4 bases, with 12 bases spanning the gap. The CDR3 is made up of 13 amino acids. The CDR3 DNA is TGTGCCAGCAGTAATGGGGGGTCCACTGAAGCTTTCTTT. This encodes CASSNGGSTEAFF.

The V gene is TRBV7-9, the J gene TRBJ2-7, with a weak D call TRBD2 (5 bases). V lost 3 bases, J lost 3 bases, and 15 bases lay in between. CDR1 is SEHNR, CDR2 FQNEAQ, per germline (reference sequence). The CDR3 has 15 amino acids. The CDR3 loop reads CASSFTAGEDYEQYF. For the CDR3, the DNA is TGTGCCAGCAGCTTTACCGCCGGGGAAGACTACGAGCAGTACTTC.

The genes are TRBV28 and TRBJ1-2, with D maybe TRBD1 (6 bases). Between the trimmed V and J ends, which lost 5 bases and 8 bases, there was a span of 27 bases. The CDR3 is made up of 17 amino acids. CDR1 and CDR2 (germline): MDHEN, SYDVKM. The DNA for the CDR3 is TGTGCCAGCAGTACCCCTGGCCTGGCCGGGACAACCAAAGGCTACACCTTC. Translation gives CASSTPGLAGTTKGYTF.

This sequence joins TRBV30 and TRBJ1-6; 8 bases are shared with TRBD1. The ends lost 8 bases at V and 2 bases at J; junction bases unmatched: 8. CDR1 is GTSNPN, CDR2 SVGIG, per germline (reference sequence). The CDR3 loop spans 15 amino acids. Here the CDR3 reads CAHNQGAAYNSPLHF. In nucleotides, the CDR3 is TGTGCCCACAATCAGGGGGCTGCCTATAATTCACCCCTCCACTTT.

The gene calls are TRBV9 and TRBJ2-2, with TRBD1 as a possible D gene (6 bases). The CDR3 contains 14 residues. Germline V gene lookup returns CDR1 SGDLS and CDR2 YYNGEE. V was clipped by 3 bases and J by 1 base, with 7 bases between them. The CDR3 region has the DNA TGTGCCAGCAGCGCGGGACAGAACACCGGGGAGCTGTTTTTT. As protein: CASSAGQNTGELFF.

J is TRBJ2-5 and V is TRBV7-2, with 8 positions matching TRBD2. The J segment lost 1 base and the V segment lost 5 bases, leaving 3 bases of the junction unmatched. CDR1 SGHTA and CDR2 FQGNSA come from the germline V gene. The CDR3 contains 14 residues. CDR3 coding DNA: TGTGCCAGCAGCCTCGGACTAGCCCAAGAGACCCAGTACTTC. Protein product: CASSLGLAQETQYF.

The V call is TRBV5-1, the J call TRBJ1-2; a weak D match, TRBD1 (6 bases). The CDR3 sequence is 14 residues long. The germline CDR1 and CDR2 sequences are SGHRS and YFSETQ. V lost 3 bases and J lost 8, with 17 bases in between. CDR3 DNA sequence: TGCGCCAGCAGCTACAGGGAAGGAAAAGGAGGCTACACCTTC. Translated: CASSYREGKGGYTF.

The V call is TRBV19, the J call TRBJ2-5, with 12 bases that match TRBD2. The CDR3 covers 16 residues. Unmatched junction bases numbered 7, after V lost 6 bases and J lost 2 bases. CDR1 and CDR2 from the germline V gene are LNHDA and SQIVND (reference sequence). DNA for the CDR3: TGTGCCAGTAGCCTAGGACTAGCGGGGCCACAAGAGACCCAGTACTTC. Protein: CASSLGLAGPQETQYF.

J is TRBJ1-6 and V is TRBV5-1, with D possibly matching TRBD1 (5 bases). The V end was cut by 2 bases, the J end by 8 bases, with 14 bases between. Germline V gene data show CDR1 as SGHRS and CDR2 as YFSETQ. The CDR3 totals 15 residues. Here the CDR3 reads CASSFQGEGDSPLHF. The CDR3 nucleotides read TGCGCCAGCAGCTTTCAAGGGGAAGGCGATTCACCCCTCCACTTT.

J is TRBJ1-6 and V is TRBV2; D ambiguous. Trimming stripped 11 bases from V and 8 bases from J, with 13 bases between. This CDR3 is built from 12 residues. Germline V lookup: CDR1 SNHLY, CDR2 FYNNEI. The CDR3 loop is CAVGLRDSPLHF. DNA for the CDR3: TGTGCCGTTGGACTTCGGGATTCACCCCTCCACTTT.

This clone was recorded a few times. The chain recombines TRBV10-3 with TRBJ1-1; tentatively, D is TRBD1 (6 bases). Germline V gene data show CDR1 as ENHRY and CDR2 as SYGVKD. Deletions cut 8 bases from V and 5 bases from J, with 15 bases between. This CDR3 region has 13 residues. The DNA of the CDR3 is TGTGCCATCTTAGAGGGGGGGAGGACTGAAGCTTTCTTT. This sequence encodes CAILEGGRTEAFF.

This clone appeared once. Here the CDR3 reads CASSILGQGVTEAFF. As DNA, the CDR3 is TGTGCCAGCAGTATCCTGGGACAGGGGGTGACTGAAGCTTTCTTT. The rearrangement uses TRBV6-1 and TRBJ1-1; 11 bases are shared with TRBD1. Germline trimming cut 5 bases from V and 5 bases from J; bases unmatched to any gene: 7. The CDR3 length is 15 residues. Germline lookup yields CDR1 MNHNS and CDR2 SASEGT.

This chain connects TRBV28 to TRBJ1-2; no clear D gene. V lost 7 bases, J lost 3 bases, and 12 bases lay in between. CDR1 and CDR2 from the germline V gene are MDHEN and SYDVKM. The CDR3 extends over 13 amino acids. CDR3 in DNA: TGTGCCAGCAACCAATTGGCCGACTATGGCTACACCTTC. This gives the protein CASNQLADYGYTF.

This chain links TRBV7-2 with TRBJ2-7; 9 nucleotides match TRBD2. The CDR3 length is 19 residues. The germline gives CDR1 SGHTA, CDR2 FQGNSA. V shed 1 base and J 3 bases; nucleotides not matched to a gene: 16. This CDR3 reads CASSLERGRIAGVVYEQYF. As DNA, the CDR3 is TGTGCCAGCAGCTTAGAACGGGGACGAATAGCGGGGGTAGTCTACGAGCAGTACTTC.

The CDR3 nucleotides read TGTGCCTGGAGTATCGGGAGGCGGGAAAAACTGTTTTTT. It translates to CAWSIGRREKLFF. The chain couples TRBV30 to TRBJ1-4; unclear D gene. In germline, CDR1 is GTSNPN, CDR2 SVGIG (reference sequence). The V gene lost 2 bases and the J gene lost 8 bases, with 12 bases spanning the gap. This CDR3 has 13 amino acids.

This clone was observed a handful of times. This chain joins TRBV15 and TRBJ1-1; D might be TRBD1 (6 bases). The CDR3 loop spans 17 amino acids. Germline CDR1 and CDR2: LNHNV and YYDKDF (reference sequence). With 2 bases removed from V and 6 bases from J, the gap between germline ends came to 22 bases. The CDR3 is CATSRPTSLRDIPEAFF. CDR3 sequence (DNA): TGTGCCACCAGCAGACCCACGTCCCTCAGGGACATCCCTGAAGCTTTCTTT.

The chain joins TRBV29-1 to TRBJ2-1, with a possible D match to TRBD2 (7 bases). This CDR3 has 14 amino acids. The germline gives CDR1 SQVTM, CDR2 ANQGSEA. V was cut by 4 bases and J by 7 bases, with 17 bases left in between. CDR3 coding DNA: TGCAGCGTTGTCCGGGGGGCGGAAGCTAATGAGCAGTTCTTC. Translation: CSVVRGAEANEQFF.

The rearrangement links TRBV6-1 to TRBJ2-3, with 7 bases matching TRBD2. V trimming: 2 bases; J trimming: 2 bases; junction bases outside the gene matches: 13. Germline-derived CDR1 and CDR2 are MNHNS and SASEGT. The CDR3 consists of 18 residues. CDR3 sequence: CASSEWRDYLYATDTQYF. CDR3 bases: TGTGCCAGCAGTGAATGGAGGGACTACCTTTACGCCACAGATACGCAGTATTTT.

The chain is built from TRBV7-2 and TRBJ2-3; TRBD2 is a possible D gene (5 bases). The CDR3 has 15 amino acids. With 8 bases removed from V and 0 bases from J, the gap between germline ends came to 15 bases. The germline V gene has CDR1 SGHTA and CDR2 FQGNSA. CDR3 nucleotide sequence: TGTGCCAGCTTGCGGGTCTCCACTAGCACAGATACGCAGTATTTT. This encodes CASLRVSTSTDTQYF.

This chain connects TRBV11-2 to TRBJ2-1, with 7 bases identical to TRBD2. CDR1 is SGHAT, CDR2 FQNNGV, per germline. The CDR3 spans 15 residues. The J segment lost 1 base and the V segment lost 6 bases, leaving 6 bases of the junction unmatched. In DNA form, the CDR3 reads TGTGCCAGCAGGGGGCGGGGACTATCCTACAATGAGCAGTTCTTC. Encoded protein: CASRGRGLSYNEQFF.

The chain combines TRBV5-4 with TRBJ2-7, with 8 bases lining up with TRBD1. From germline, CDR1 is SGHNT and CDR2 YYREEE (reference sequence). The CDR3 length is 16 residues. V shed 9 bases and J 0 bases; nucleotides not matched to a gene: 14. The CDR3 loop reads CATHRSLDRDSYEQYF. The CDR3 DNA is TGTGCCACCCATCGGAGCTTGGACAGGGACTCCTACGAGCAGTACTTC.

The V and J genes are TRBV4-3 and TRBJ2-7; TRBD1 matches at 8 bases. There are 16 residues in the CDR3. The germline gives CDR1 LGHNA, CDR2 YSLEER. V lost 4 bases to trimming and J lost 4 bases; unmatched junction nucleotides: 12. The CDR3 sequence: CASSPAAHGTGYEQYF. The CDR3 bases are TGCGCCAGCAGCCCAGCAGCGCATGGGACAGGATACGAGCAGTACTTC.

The chain recombines TRBV30 with TRBJ1-5, with D possibly matching TRBD1 (6 bases). V lost 1 base and J 6 bases, leaving 10 bases between the germline ends. The CDR3 sequence is 13 residues long. The V gene's germline CDR1 is GTSNPN and CDR2 SVGIG (reference sequence). The CDR3 is CAWSGGTFQPQHF. DNA for the CDR3: TGTGCCTGGAGTGGTGGGACATTTCAGCCCCAGCATTTT.

The V call is TRBV30, the J call TRBJ2-2; TRBD1 agrees at 7 bases. The trim removed 2 bases at V and 1 base at J, leaving 1 base unmatched. CDR3 length equals 14 residues. The V gene's germline CDR1 is GTSNPN and CDR2 SVGIG (reference sequence). Here the CDR3 DNA reads TGTGCCTGGAGTAGACAGGGGAACACCGGGGAGCTGTTTTTT. It translates to CAWSRQGNTGELFF.

The J gene is TRBJ1-1, the V gene TRBV5-1, with a possible D match to TRBD1 (6 bases). The CDR3 extends over 14 amino acids. Germline V CDR1 and CDR2: SGHRS, YFSETQ. V dropped 0 bases and J dropped 5 bases, with 11 bases sitting between them. As DNA, the CDR3 is TGCGCCAGCAGCTTGGTGGCAGGGGTGACTGAAGCTTTCTTT. Translation gives CASSLVAGVTEAFF.

The chain combines TRBV5-8 with TRBJ2-1, with D possibly matching TRBD2 (6 bases). The germline gives CDR1 SGHTS, CDR2 YDEGEE. Trimming removed 4 bases at V and 6 bases at J, with 23 bases between. There are 17 residues in the CDR3. The CDR3 here is CASSPHPGLRPLNEQFF. CDR3 in DNA: TGTGCCAGCAGCCCACACCCGGGACTCCGCCCCCTCAATGAGCAGTTCTTC.

V usage is TRBV27 and J usage is TRBJ1-1; D uncertain. The V end was cut by 6 bases, the J end by 3 bases, with 11 bases between. The CDR3 is 13 residues long. The germline V gene has CDR1 MNHEY and CDR2 SMNVEV (reference sequence). The CDR3 is CASRGATHTEAFF. The CDR3 DNA is TGTGCCAGCAGAGGCGCGACTCACACTGAAGCTTTCTTT.

V is TRBV5-1 and J is TRBJ1-2, with TRBD1 matching 11 bases. With 4 bases clipped from V and 7 bases from J, the junction kept 6 bases outside the gene matches. CDR3 length: 14 residues. Germline lookup yields CDR1 SGHRS and CDR2 YFSETQ. Here the CDR3 DNA reads TGCGCCAGCAGCGTGGACAGGGGGCGATCTGGCTACACCTTC. Amino acid sequence: CASSVDRGRSGYTF.

This chain joins TRBV28 and TRBJ1-4; tentative D call: TRBD1 (6 bases). This CDR3 comprises 18 residues. The germline gives CDR1 MDHEN, CDR2 SYDVKM. V gave up 0 bases and J gave up 8 bases, with 22 bases separating them. Here the CDR3 DNA reads TGTGCCAGCAGTTTATGGGTTATGTTCGGGGACACCCGAGAAAAACTGTTTTTT. It translates to CASSLWVMFGDTREKLFF.